This T cell receptor (beta chain) derives from a study of Ad26.COV2.S vaccination and SARS-CoV-2 variants. This clone was observed a single time. Its antigen is as yet unknown. General study points: For non-spike TCRs, breadth in vaccine recipients resembled that in placebo recipients.

Noted treatment: some 20 received Ad26.COV2.S at low or high dose, single or two shots; several received placebo; per-sample allocation not given. At day 63 after the first vaccine or placebo injection, samples were drawn. Adults aged 18-55 years in Boston included the donor. This CDR3 is built from 14 residues. Germline V gives CDR1 LNHDA, CDR2 SQIVND (reference sequence). Trimming removed 7 bases at V and 1 base at J, with 13 bases between. Libraries were prepared by immunoSEQ multiplex PCR; TCRdb keeps only in-frame clonotypes and omits some of them. In the table there are roughly 400,000 clones, about 90% of which are singletons.

This sequence originates from a person between 18 and 59 years old who received the Ad26.COV2.S COVID-19 vaccine or a placebo. This chain links TRBV19 with TRBJ2-5; TRBD1 might be the D (6 bases). The source material was peripheral blood, sampled in a trial of Ad26.COV2.S vaccine versus placebo. For the CDR3, the DNA is TGTGCCAGTAATCCGGGACACCCCCAAGAGACCCAGTACTTC. Its translation: CASNPGHPQETQYF.